This TCR beta chain is from a study of post-analysis software for immune sequencing data. At the level of the study: Relapsing-remitting, secondary progressive and progressive-relapsing multiple sclerosis were all included among the disease courses.

Built from TCR beta cDNA, the libraries had unique molecular identifiers in them. TCRdb re-called the PCR reads with MiXCR, one entry per CDR3 protein. The repertoire holds 750,000 to 950,000 distinct CDR3 sequences, with roughly half as singletons. Findings and limits, study-wide: Those with multiple sclerosis, the patient group, showed significantly lower normalized Chao1 diversity than controls. Patients used several TRBV segments, including TRBV5-6, TRBV5-1 and TRBV20-1, more often than controls.

The germline V and J ends were trimmed by 5 bases and 3 bases, with 17 bases remaining between them. The CDR3 loop spans 16 amino acids. In germline, CDR1 is MGHRA, CDR2 YSYEKL. Concerning this clonotype: Antigen unknown.

This chain connects TRBV4-1 to TRBJ2-4; D is undetermined. The source of this sequence is a girl between 10 and 17 years old with multiple sclerosis. Sequences were obtained from blood. As DNA, the CDR3 is TGCGCCAGCAGCTCTAAGTTAGGTAGAGACAAAAACATTCAGTACTTC. Encoded protein: CASSSKLGRDKNIQYF.